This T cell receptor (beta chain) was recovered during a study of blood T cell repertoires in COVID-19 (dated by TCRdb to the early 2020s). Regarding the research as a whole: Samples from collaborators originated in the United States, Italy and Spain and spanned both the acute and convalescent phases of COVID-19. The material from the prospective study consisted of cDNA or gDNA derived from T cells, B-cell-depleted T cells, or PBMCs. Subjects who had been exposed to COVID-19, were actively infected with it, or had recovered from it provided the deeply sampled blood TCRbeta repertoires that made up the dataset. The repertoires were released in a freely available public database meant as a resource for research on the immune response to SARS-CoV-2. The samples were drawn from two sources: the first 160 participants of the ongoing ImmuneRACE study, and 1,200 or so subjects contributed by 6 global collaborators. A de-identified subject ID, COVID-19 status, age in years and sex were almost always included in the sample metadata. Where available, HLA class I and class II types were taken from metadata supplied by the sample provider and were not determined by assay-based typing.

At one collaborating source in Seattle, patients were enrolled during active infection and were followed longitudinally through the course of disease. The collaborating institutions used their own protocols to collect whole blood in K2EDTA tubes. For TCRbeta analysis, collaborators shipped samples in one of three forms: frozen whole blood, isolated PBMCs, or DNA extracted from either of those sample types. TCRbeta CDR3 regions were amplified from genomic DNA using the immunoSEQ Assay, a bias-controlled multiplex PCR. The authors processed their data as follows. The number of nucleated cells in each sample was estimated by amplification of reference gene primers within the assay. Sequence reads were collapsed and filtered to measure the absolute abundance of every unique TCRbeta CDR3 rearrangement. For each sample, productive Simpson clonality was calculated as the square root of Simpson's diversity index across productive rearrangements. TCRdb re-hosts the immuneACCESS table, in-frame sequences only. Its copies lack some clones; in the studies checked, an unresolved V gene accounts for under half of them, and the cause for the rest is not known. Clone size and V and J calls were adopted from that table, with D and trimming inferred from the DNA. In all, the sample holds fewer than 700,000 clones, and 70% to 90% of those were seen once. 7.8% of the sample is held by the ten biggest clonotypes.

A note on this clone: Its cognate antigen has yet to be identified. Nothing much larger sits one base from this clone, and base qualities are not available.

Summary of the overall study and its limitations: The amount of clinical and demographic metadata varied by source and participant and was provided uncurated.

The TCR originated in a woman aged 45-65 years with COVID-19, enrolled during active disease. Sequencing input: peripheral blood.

The CDR3 sequence is CASSFAPGGQKETQYF. The sequenced DNA is TGCGCCAGCAGCTTCGCCCCAGGGGGACAGAAAGAGACCCAGTACTTC. The chain is made from TRBV5-1 and TRBJ2-5; 7 of the junction bases match TRBD1. From the cysteine through the phenylalanine, the CDR3 covers 16 amino acids. The DNA shown is the 48-base CDR3, in frame from base 1. V ends up 2 bases short and J 3 bases short, with an unmatched junction base count of 10. As encoded in the germline V gene, CDR1 is SGHRS while CDR2 is YFSETQ. With the portions outside the CDR3 filled from the reference TRBV5-1 and TRBJ2-5 genes, the complete variable region becomes KAGVTQTPRYLIKTRGQQVTLSCSPISGHRSVSWYQQTPGQGLQFLFEYFSETQRNKGNFPGRFSGRQFSNSRSEMNVSTLELGDSALYLCASSFAPGGQKETQYFGPGTRLLVL.